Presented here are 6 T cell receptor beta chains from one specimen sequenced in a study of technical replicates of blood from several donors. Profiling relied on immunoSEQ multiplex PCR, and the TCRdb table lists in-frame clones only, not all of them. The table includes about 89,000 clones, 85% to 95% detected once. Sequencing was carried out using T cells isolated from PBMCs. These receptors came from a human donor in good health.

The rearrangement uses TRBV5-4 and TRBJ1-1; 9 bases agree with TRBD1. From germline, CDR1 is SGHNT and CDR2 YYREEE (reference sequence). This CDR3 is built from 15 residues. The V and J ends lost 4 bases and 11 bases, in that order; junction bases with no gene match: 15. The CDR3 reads CASSPRRDRVLSAFF. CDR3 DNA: TGTGCCAGCAGCCCCCGCCGGGACAGGGTTCTCTCCGCTTTCTTT.

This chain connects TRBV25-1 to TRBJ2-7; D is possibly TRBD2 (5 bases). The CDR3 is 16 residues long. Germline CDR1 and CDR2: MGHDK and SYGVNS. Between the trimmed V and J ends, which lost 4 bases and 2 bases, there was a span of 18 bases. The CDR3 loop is CASSGTSERATYEQYF. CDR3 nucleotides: TGTGCCAGCAGTGGGACTTCCGAGAGGGCTACCTACGAGCAGTACTTC.

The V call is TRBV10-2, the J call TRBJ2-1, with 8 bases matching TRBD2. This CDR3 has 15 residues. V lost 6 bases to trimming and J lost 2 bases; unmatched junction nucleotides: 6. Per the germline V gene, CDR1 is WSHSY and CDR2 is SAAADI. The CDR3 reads CASRISGNPYNEQFF. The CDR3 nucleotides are TGCGCCAGCAGGATTAGCGGGAACCCCTACAATGAGCAGTTCTTC.

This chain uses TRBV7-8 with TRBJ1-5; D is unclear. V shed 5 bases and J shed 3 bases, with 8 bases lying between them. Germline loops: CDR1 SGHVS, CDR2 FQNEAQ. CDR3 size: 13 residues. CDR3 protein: CASSTDLNQPQHF. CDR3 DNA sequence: TGTGCCAGCAGCACAGACCTCAATCAGCCCCAGCATTTT. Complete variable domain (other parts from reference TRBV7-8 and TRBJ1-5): GAGVSQSPRYKVAKRGQDVALRCDPISGHVSLFWYQQALGQGPEFLTYFQNEAQLDKSGLPSDRFFAERPEGSVSTLKIQRTQQEDSAVYLCASSTDLNQPQHFGDGTRLSIL.

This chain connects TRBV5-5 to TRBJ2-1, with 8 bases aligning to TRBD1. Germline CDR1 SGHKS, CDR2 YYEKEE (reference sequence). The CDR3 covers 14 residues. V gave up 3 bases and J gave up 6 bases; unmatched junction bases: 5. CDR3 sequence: CASSSTGEVNEQFF. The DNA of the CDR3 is TGTGCCAGCAGCTCGACAGGGGAGGTCAATGAGCAGTTCTTC.

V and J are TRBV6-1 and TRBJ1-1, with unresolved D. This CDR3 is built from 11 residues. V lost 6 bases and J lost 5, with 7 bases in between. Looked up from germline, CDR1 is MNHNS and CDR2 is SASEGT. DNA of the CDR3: TGTGCCAGCAGCCGCGGGACTGAAGCTTTCTTT. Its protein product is CASSRGTEAFF.